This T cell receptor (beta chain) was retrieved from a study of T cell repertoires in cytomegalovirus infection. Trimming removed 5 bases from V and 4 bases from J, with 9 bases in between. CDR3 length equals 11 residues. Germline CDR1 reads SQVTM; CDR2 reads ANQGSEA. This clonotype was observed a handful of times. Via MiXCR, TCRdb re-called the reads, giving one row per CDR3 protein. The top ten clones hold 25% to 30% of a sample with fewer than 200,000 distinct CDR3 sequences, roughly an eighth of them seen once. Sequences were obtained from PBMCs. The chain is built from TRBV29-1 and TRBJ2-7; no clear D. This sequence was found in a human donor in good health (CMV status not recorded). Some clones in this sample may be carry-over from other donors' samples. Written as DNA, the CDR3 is TGCAGCGTTATAGCAGGTTACGAGCAGTACTTC. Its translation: CSVIAGYEQYF.